A selection of T cell receptor beta chains follows, all from one sample in a study of cytomegalovirus exposure and HLA in healthy donors. The assay was immunoSEQ multiplex PCR, and TCRdb's table has in-frame clones only and misses some. The sample records over 110,000 clones, over 60% being singletons. The sequencing sample was made of PBMCs. These receptor sequences come from a male donor in good health and CMV-seropositive. Both conserved end residues are part of each CDR3. The order of the fields is CDR3 protein, CDR3 DNA, clone size, J gene, V gene, D gene. A D gene is named only where the DNA matches it firmly. Where a row states a size, it is once, few, many or the class of an expanded clone; other rows omit it.

CDR3aa: CASSYASGGYNEQFF
CDR3nt: TGTGCCAGCAGTTACGCTAGCGGGGGTTATAATGAGCAGTTCTTC
abundance: .
j_gene: TRBJ2-1
v_gene: TRBV6-5
d_gene: TRBD2

CDR3aa: CASTRSGGAYNEQFF
CDR3nt: TGTGCCAGCACGAGGAGCGGGGGGGCTTACAATGAGCAGTTCTTC
abundance: .
j_gene: TRBJ2-1
v_gene: TRBV9
d_gene: TRBD2

CDR3aa: CASSVTTGGFDEQFF
CDR3nt: TGTGCCAGCAGTGTAACGACAGGGGGATTCGATGAGCAGTTCTTC
abundance: .
j_gene: TRBJ2-1
v_gene: TRBV6-1
d_gene: TRBD1

CDR3aa: CASRAERASNQPQHF
CDR3nt: TGTGCCAGCAGGGCCGAGAGGGCCAGCAATCAGCCCCAGCATTTT
abundance: .
j_gene: TRBJ1-5
v_gene: TRBV28
d_gene: .

CDR3aa: CASSLAGGAYGYTF
CDR3nt: TGTGCCAGCAGTTTAGCAGGGGGCGCCTATGGCTACACCTTC
abundance: .
j_gene: TRBJ1-2
v_gene: TRBV27
d_gene: TRBD1

CDR3aa: CASSPTPGLAATDTQYF
CDR3nt: TGTGCCAGCAGCCCAACCCCAGGACTAGCGGCCACAGATACGCAGTATTTT
abundance: .
j_gene: TRBJ2-3
v_gene: TRBV9
d_gene: TRBD2

CDR3aa: CASRAGAGNYVYTF
CDR3nt: TGTGCCAGCAGGGCGGGGGCCGGAAACTATGTCTACACCTTC
abundance: .
j_gene: TRBJ1-2
v_gene: TRBV2
d_gene: .

CDR3aa: CASRATGGRTEAFF
CDR3nt: TGTGCCAGCAGAGCGACAGGGGGTAGGACTGAAGCTTTCTTT
abundance: .
j_gene: TRBJ1-1
v_gene: TRBV6-5
d_gene: TRBD1

CDR3aa: CASSLYGEKLFF
CDR3nt: TGTGCCAGCAGCTTATACGGGGAAAAACTGTTTTTT
abundance: .
j_gene: TRBJ1-4
v_gene: TRBV7-2
d_gene: .

CDR3aa: CAISEPDGDRSSYEQYF
CDR3nt: TGTGCCATCAGTGAGCCTGATGGGGACAGGAGCTCCTACGAGCAGTACTTC
abundance: .
j_gene: TRBJ2-7
v_gene: TRBV10-3
d_gene: TRBD1

CDR3aa: CASSSDPYGYTF
CDR3nt: TGTGCCAGCAGTTCAGATCCCTATGGCTACACCTTC
abundance: .
j_gene: TRBJ1-2
v_gene: TRBV28
d_gene: .

CDR3aa: CASSLDSYNEQFF
CDR3nt: TGTGCCAGCAGCCTGGATAGTTACAATGAGCAGTTCTTC
abundance: .
j_gene: TRBJ2-1
v_gene: TRBV5-4
d_gene: .

CDR3aa: CASSAGTDNSNQPQHF
CDR3nt: TGTGCCAGCAGCGCTGGGACAGATAATAGCAATCAGCCCCAGCATTTT
abundance: .
j_gene: TRBJ1-5
v_gene: TRBV9
d_gene: TRBD1

CDR3aa: CASSEAFVGGQQNTGELFF
CDR3nt: TGTGCCAGCAGTGAAGCTTTTGTAGGGGGCCAACAGAACACCGGGGAGCTGTTTTTT
abundance: .
j_gene: TRBJ2-2
v_gene: TRBV6-1
d_gene: TRBD1

CDR3aa: CASSPPPYGGNTIYF
CDR3nt: TGTGCCAGCAGCCCCCCACCCTACGGTGGAAACACCATATATTTT
abundance: .
j_gene: TRBJ1-3
v_gene: TRBV7-2
d_gene: .

CDR3aa: CASSGGLKDYNEQFF
CDR3nt: TGTGCCAGCAGCGGCGGACTGAAAGACTACAATGAGCAGTTCTTC
abundance: .
j_gene: TRBJ2-1
v_gene: TRBV6-4
d_gene: .

CDR3aa: CASRTSGRNEQYF
CDR3nt: TGTGCCAGCAGGACTAGCGGGAGAAATGAGCAGTACTTC
abundance: once
j_gene: TRBJ2-7
v_gene: TRBV14
d_gene: TRBD2

CDR3aa: CAWSVSAYEQYF
CDR3nt: TGTGCCTGGAGTGTGTCCGCCTACGAGCAGTACTTC
abundance: .
j_gene: TRBJ2-7
v_gene: TRBV30
d_gene: .

CDR3aa: CASSPHRVGYEQYF
CDR3nt: TGTGCCAGCAGCCCCCACAGGGTAGGCTACGAGCAGTACTTC
abundance: .
j_gene: TRBJ2-7
v_gene: TRBV11-2
d_gene: .

CDR3aa: CASSPGGNTEAFF
CDR3nt: TGTGCCAGCAGCCCCGGCGGCAACACTGAAGCTTTCTTT
abundance: .
j_gene: TRBJ1-1
v_gene: TRBV7-9
d_gene: .

CDR3aa: CASSLGGAQETQYF
CDR3nt: TGCGCCAGCAGCTTGGGTGGGGCCCAAGAGACCCAGTACTTC
abundance: .
j_gene: TRBJ2-5
v_gene: TRBV5-1
d_gene: .

CDR3aa: CASSDWGLNNEQFF
CDR3nt: TGCGCCAGCAGCGACTGGGGGCTCAACAATGAGCAGTTCTTC
abundance: .
j_gene: TRBJ2-1
v_gene: TRBV5-1
d_gene: .

CDR3aa: CASSQDWPAGGPETQYF
CDR3nt: TGTGCCAGCAGCCAAGATTGGCCAGCGGGGGGGCCGGAGACCCAGTACTTC
abundance: .
j_gene: TRBJ2-5
v_gene: TRBV14
d_gene: TRBD2

CDR3aa: CASSLGGTGPIQYF
CDR3nt: TGTGCCAGCAGCTTAGGTGGGACAGGTCCTATTCAGTACTTC
abundance: .
j_gene: TRBJ2-4
v_gene: TRBV7-9
d_gene: TRBD1

CDR3aa: CASSLMTGDQPQHF
CDR3nt: TGTGCCAGCAGCTTAATGACAGGAGATCAGCCCCAGCATTTT
abundance: .
j_gene: TRBJ1-5
v_gene: TRBV7-2
d_gene: .

CDR3aa: CASSFPDSPHGYTF
CDR3nt: TGTGCCAGCAGTTTTCCGGACAGCCCGCATGGCTACACCTTC
abundance: .
j_gene: TRBJ1-2
v_gene: TRBV11-2
d_gene: .

CDR3aa: CASSTRTVRRSMGGYTF
CDR3nt: TGTGCCAGTAGTACCCGGACAGTTCGGCGAAGTATGGGTGGCTACACCTTC
abundance: .
j_gene: TRBJ1-2
v_gene: TRBV19
d_gene: .

CDR3aa: CASSPRAPGGELFF
CDR3nt: TGTGCCAGCAGTCCCAGGGCGCCCGGCGGGGAGCTGTTTTTT
abundance: .
j_gene: TRBJ2-2
v_gene: TRBV2
d_gene: .

CDR3aa: CASSLVQGAYEQYF
CDR3nt: TGTGCCAGCAGCTTGGTTCAGGGGGCTTACGAGCAGTACTTC
abundance: .
j_gene: TRBJ2-7
v_gene: TRBV5-8
d_gene: TRBD1

CDR3aa: CASSTGQYFLAFF
CDR3nt: TGTGCCAGTAGTACCGGACAGTACTTTTTAGCTTTCTTT
abundance: .
j_gene: TRBJ1-1
v_gene: TRBV19
d_gene: .

CDR3aa: CASSLTSGFYNEQFF
CDR3nt: TGCGCCAGCAGCTTAACTAGCGGGTTCTACAATGAGCAGTTCTTC
abundance: .
j_gene: TRBJ2-1
v_gene: TRBV5-1
d_gene: TRBD2

CDR3aa: CASSLGLTGGYTF
CDR3nt: TGTGCCAGCAGTTTAGGTCTGACGGGAGGCTACACCTTC
abundance: .
j_gene: TRBJ1-2
v_gene: TRBV28
d_gene: .

CDR3aa: CASKSGGSGFQETQYF
CDR3nt: TGTGCCAGCAAAAGCGGGGGTAGCGGGTTTCAAGAGACCCAGTACTTC
abundance: .
j_gene: TRBJ2-5
v_gene: TRBV11-2
d_gene: TRBD2

CDR3aa: CASSPPTSGRDNEQFF
CDR3nt: TGTGCCAGCTCACCACCGACTAGCGGGAGGGACAATGAGCAGTTCTTC
abundance: .
j_gene: TRBJ2-1
v_gene: TRBV18
d_gene: TRBD2

CDR3aa: CASSWAGARNSYEQYF
CDR3nt: TGTGCCAGTAGTTGGGCGGGTGCAAGAAACTCCTACGAGCAGTACTTC
abundance: .
j_gene: TRBJ2-7
v_gene: TRBV19
d_gene: .

CDR3aa: CASSQDVSYGYTF
CDR3nt: TGCGCCAGCAGCCAAGATGTTAGTTATGGCTACACCTTC
abundance: .
j_gene: TRBJ1-2
v_gene: TRBV4-1
d_gene: .

CDR3aa: CAYDGLADYEQYF
CDR3nt: TGTGCCTACGACGGACTAGCAGACTACGAGCAGTACTTC
abundance: .
j_gene: TRBJ2-7
v_gene: TRBV30
d_gene: TRBD2

CDR3aa: CASSVGTGVEGLAKNIQYF
CDR3nt: TGTGCCAGCAGCGTTGGGACAGGGGTGGAAGGGCTAGCCAAAAACATTCAGTACTTC
abundance: .
j_gene: TRBJ2-4
v_gene: TRBV9
d_gene: TRBD1

CDR3aa: CASSGPPEQYF
CDR3nt: TGTGCCAGTAGTGGGCCCCCCGAGCAGTACTTC
abundance: .
j_gene: TRBJ2-7
v_gene: TRBV19
d_gene: .

CDR3aa: CASSLAREMGSTIYF
CDR3nt: TGTGCCAGCAGTTTGGCCAGGGAAATGGGATCAACCATATATTTT
abundance: .
j_gene: TRBJ1-3
v_gene: TRBV28
d_gene: .

CDR3aa: CASSEALPGNQPQHF
CDR3nt: TGTGCCAGCAGTGAAGCGCTTCCGGGGAATCAGCCCCAGCATTTT
abundance: few
j_gene: TRBJ1-5
v_gene: TRBV2
d_gene: .

CDR3aa: CASSSGVYEQYF
CDR3nt: TGTGCCAGCAGCTCCGGGGTCTACGAGCAGTACTTC
abundance: .
j_gene: TRBJ2-7
v_gene: TRBV7-2
d_gene: .

CDR3aa: CASSPHKVVTGTVSGNTIYF
CDR3nt: TGTGCCAGCAGCCCGCACAAAGTCGTAACCGGGACAGTCTCTGGAAACACCATATATTTT
abundance: .
j_gene: TRBJ1-3
v_gene: TRBV7-8
d_gene: TRBD1

CDR3aa: CASSVWPNEQYF
CDR3nt: TGTGCCAGCAGTGTATGGCCGAACGAGCAGTACTTC
abundance: few
j_gene: TRBJ2-7
v_gene: TRBV2
d_gene: .

CDR3aa: CAISDLDGTGGETQYF
CDR3nt: TGTGCCATCAGTGACTTAGACGGGACAGGGGGGGAGACCCAGTACTTC
abundance: .
j_gene: TRBJ2-5
v_gene: TRBV10-3
d_gene: TRBD1

CDR3aa: CASSQGHRTTYEQYF
CDR3nt: TGCGCCAGCAGCCAAGGACACCGAACGACCTACGAGCAGTACTTC
abundance: .
j_gene: TRBJ2-7
v_gene: TRBV4-1
d_gene: .

CDR3aa: CASRSQVNTEAFF
CDR3nt: TGTGCCAGTCGATCTCAGGTAAACACTGAAGCTTTCTTT
abundance: .
j_gene: TRBJ1-1
v_gene: TRBV19
d_gene: .

CDR3aa: CASSPTTGVNTEAFF
CDR3nt: TGCGCCAGCAGTCCGACGACAGGGGTGAACACTGAAGCTTTCTTT
abundance: .
j_gene: TRBJ1-1
v_gene: TRBV4-1
d_gene: TRBD1

CDR3aa: CASSSRLAEIYEQYF
CDR3nt: TGTGCCAGCAGTTCCCGACTAGCGGAAATCTACGAGCAGTACTTC
abundance: .
j_gene: TRBJ2-7
v_gene: TRBV28
d_gene: TRBD2

CDR3aa: CASSPGGGRANYGYTF
CDR3nt: TGCGCCAGCAGCCCCGGGGGGGGCAGAGCTAACTATGGCTACACCTTC
abundance: once
j_gene: TRBJ1-2
v_gene: TRBV4-1
d_gene: .